The 28 T cell receptor beta chains reported below all come from one sample, sequenced in a study of T cells in Graves' hyperthyroidism and ophthalmopathy. Researchers took RNA transcripts and amplified the TCR beta CDR3 regions from them. When the TCR CDR3 underwent first-round RT-PCR, the HTBI primer set was used. TCRdb reprocessed the multiplex PCR reads via MiXCR and lists one record per CDR3 protein. The data hold around 540,000 distinct CDR3 sequences, with more than 15% observed a single time. The sample was blood. These receptors were collected from a woman aged 25-40 years with Graves' ophthalmopathy.

The gene calls are TRBV9 and TRBJ1-3, with TRBD1 identical over 7 bases. The germline gives CDR1 SGDLS, CDR2 YYNGEE. The length of the CDR3 is 15 residues. V lost 3 bases to trimming and J lost 4 bases; unmatched junction nucleotides: 7. The CDR3 sequence: CASSATGAAGNTIYF. The CDR3 coding sequence is TGTGCCAGCAGCGCAACAGGGGCAGCGGGAAACACCATATATTTT.

J is TRBJ2-5 and V is TRBV24-1; weak D call: TRBD1 (5 bases). The CDR3 is 14 amino acids. The V gene lost 5 bases and the J gene lost 5 bases, with 14 bases spanning the gap. From germline, CDR1 is KGHDR and CDR2 SFDVKD. CDR3 sequence (DNA): TGTGCCACCAGTGGTAGGGGTGCCGGGGAGACCCAGTACTTC. It specifies CATSGRGAGETQYF.

The table lists this clonotype with a few counts. The genes are TRBV30 and TRBJ2-1; D remains ambiguous. Trimming stripped 0 bases from V and 4 bases from J, with 7 bases between. The CDR3 runs 13 residues. Germline V lookup: CDR1 GTSNPN, CDR2 SVGIG (reference sequence). The CDR3 nucleotides are TGTGCCTGGAGTGTCCCGGCGTACAATGAGCAGTTCTTC. It translates to CAWSVPAYNEQFF.

This clonotype has a handful of counts. The chain recombines TRBV4-1 with TRBJ2-3, with D perhaps TRBD2 (6 bases). The V end lost 0 bases, the J end lost 0 bases, and 10 bases lay between the germline ends. Germline CDR1 and CDR2: MGHRA and YSYEKL. The CDR3 totals 16 residues. The CDR3 sequence: CASSQEVAASTDTQYF. As DNA, the CDR3 is TGCGCCAGCAGCCAAGAGGTAGCGGCCAGCACAGATACGCAGTATTTT.

This clonotype was picked up many times. J is TRBJ2-7 and V is TRBV14; D not certain. Deletions cut 1 base from V and 6 bases from J, with 16 bases between. This CDR3 spans 15 amino acids. Germline V gene sequence: CDR1 SGHDN, CDR2 FVKESK. CDR3 residues: CASSQALGSRFEQYF. The CDR3 DNA follows: TGTGCCAGCAGCCAAGCTTTGGGGTCAAGGTTCGAGCAGTACTTC. Filled out from reference TRBV14 and TRBJ2-7, the complete variable domain reads EAGVTQFPSHSVIEKGQTVTLRCDPISGHDNLYWYRRVMGKEIKFLLHFVKESKQDESGMPNNRFLAERTGGTYSTLKVQPAELEDSGVYFCASSQALGSRFEQYFGPGTRLTVT.

This chain links TRBV13 with TRBJ1-1, with 8 bases identical to TRBD1. Germline V lookup: CDR1 PRHDT, CDR2 FYEKMQ (reference sequence). After removal of 5 bases from V and 8 bases from J, the junction contained 10 bases not matched to a gene. The CDR3 runs 14 residues. The CDR3 sequence: CASSPKDRAREAFF. In DNA, the CDR3 is TGTGCCAGCAGCCCGAAGGACAGGGCCCGAGAAGCTTTCTTT.

This chain joins TRBV20-1 and TRBJ2-3; perhaps TRBD2 as D (5 bases). The CDR3 is 14 residues long. V lost 5 bases and J lost 0, with 12 bases in between. Germline V gene sequence: CDR1 DFQATT, CDR2 SNEGSKA (reference sequence). CDR3 protein: CSAVFQRSTDTQYF. DNA of the CDR3: TGCAGTGCTGTATTTCAGCGGAGCACAGATACGCAGTATTTT.

This clonotype was observed a handful of times. The rearrangement links TRBV5-4 to TRBJ1-4; 7 positions agree with TRBD1. There are 14 residues in the CDR3. CDR1 is SGHNT, CDR2 YYREEE, per germline (reference sequence). V gave up 4 bases and J gave up 6 bases; unmatched junction bases: 6. As DNA, the CDR3 is TGTGCCAGCAGCAGACAGGGTGGAGATGAAAAACTGTTTTTT. It codes for CASSRQGGDEKLFF.

This clonotype has a single count. The chain has TRBV7-8 and TRBJ2-7; no reliable D call. The CDR3 runs 14 residues. The V end lost 2 bases, the J end lost 4 bases, and 12 bases lay between the germline ends. CDR1 and CDR2 (germline): SGHVS, FQNEAQ. CDR3 DNA sequence: TGTGCCAGCAGCTTAACCTCCCCTTTATACGAGCAGTACTTC. It codes for CASSLTSPLYEQYF. The complete variable domain, with remaining parts taken from reference TRBV7-8 and TRBJ2-7, reads GAGVSQSPRYKVAKRGQDVALRCDPISGHVSLFWYQQALGQGPEFLTYFQNEAQLDKSGLPSDRFFAERPEGSVSTLKIQRTQQEDSAVYLCASSLTSPLYEQYFGPGTRLTVT.

This clonotype was recorded at least ten times. The chain employs TRBV7-2 and TRBJ1-2; unclear D gene. CDR1 is SGHTA, CDR2 FQGNSA, per germline. Trimming shortened V by 4 bases and J by 7 bases, and 13 bases separated the two germline ends. This CDR3 spans 13 amino acids. CDR3 sequence (DNA): TGTGCCAGCAGCTCCGTCATTAGTCGTGGCTACACCTTC. This sequence encodes CASSSVISRGYTF. Drawing the rest from reference TRBV7-2 and TRBJ1-2, the complete variable domain is GAGVSQSPSNKVTEKGKDVELRCDPISGHTALYWYRQSLGQGLEFLIYFQGNSAPDKSGLPSDRFSAERTGGSVSTLTIQRTQQEDSAVYLCASSSVISRGYTFGSGTRLTVV.

The sample holds many counts of this clonotype. J is TRBJ2-7 and V is TRBV18; the D is unclear. This CDR3 contains 13 residues. V shed 3 bases and J shed 1 base, with 7 bases lying between them. CDR1 is KGHSH and CDR2 is LQKENI in the germline V gene. CDR3 region: CASSPINSYEQYF. The CDR3 DNA follows: TGTGCCAGCTCACCGATAAATTCCTACGAGCAGTACTTC.

This clonotype was found many times. V is TRBV5-5 and J is TRBJ2-1, with 9 bases matching TRBD1. In germline, CDR1 is SGHKS, CDR2 YYEKEE (reference sequence). The CDR3 covers 14 residues. Trimming took 4 bases from V and 8 from J; bases not matched to a gene: 7. The CDR3 loop is CASSRGTGLHEQFF. Written as DNA, the CDR3 is TGTGCCAGCAGCCGCGGGACAGGGTTACATGAGCAGTTCTTC.

This rearrangement joins TRBV20-1 to TRBJ2-2, with 9 bases fitting TRBD2. From germline, CDR1 is DFQATT and CDR2 SNEGSKA (reference sequence). V lost 6 bases and J lost 5; bases outside the gene matches: 7. The CDR3 has 14 amino acids. CDR3 in amino acids: CSADAGGGTGELFF. Here the CDR3 DNA reads TGCAGTGCAGATGCGGGAGGGGGAACCGGGGAGCTGTTTTTT.

This clonotype was seen at least ten times. The chain couples TRBV30 to TRBJ2-1; possibly TRBD2 for D (6 bases). This CDR3 has 14 residues. CDR1 and CDR2 (germline): GTSNPN, SVGIG (reference sequence). Trimming took off 0 bases at V and 4 bases at J, with 10 bases between the two ends. Here the CDR3 DNA reads TGTGCCTGGAGTGTCCAGGGACTTTACAATGAGCAGTTCTTC. Its translation is CAWSVQGLYNEQFF.

The table lists this clonotype with a few counts. The chain recombines TRBV14 with TRBJ1-2; D may be TRBD1 (6 bases). V was pared by 0 bases and J by 8 bases, with 13 bases between. The CDR3 spans 14 residues. Germline V CDR1 and CDR2: SGHDN, FVKESK. CDR3 region: CASSQDLAGGGYTF. The DNA for the CDR3 is TGTGCCAGCAGCCAAGATCTTGCGGGGGGCGGCTACACCTTC.

Many counts were recorded for this clonotype. This chain connects TRBV3-1 to TRBJ2-1; D possibly uses TRBD1 or TRBD2 (6 bases each). CDR3 size: 16 residues. Trimming removed 0 bases at V and 6 bases at J, with 15 bases between. The germline CDR1 and CDR2 sequences are LGHDT and YNNKEL (reference sequence). CDR3 nucleotide sequence: TGTGCCAGCAGCCAAGAGGTACAGGGTAGCGGCAATGAGCAGTTCTTC. Protein sequence: CASSQEVQGSGNEQFF.

The rearrangement links TRBV6-2 or TRBV6-3 to TRBJ1-5, with 9 bases aligning to TRBD1. V dropped 5 bases and J dropped 2; count of bases not matched to a gene: 10. In germline, CDR1 is MNHEY, CDR2 SVGEGT. The CDR3 is made up of 17 amino acids. The CDR3 sequence: CASSHLDRGEGNQPQHF. CDR3 nucleotides: TGTGCCAGCAGTCATCTTGACAGGGGGGAGGGCAATCAGCCCCAGCATTTT.

CDR3 nucleotide sequence: TGTGCCATCAGTGATAGCCACCCGGACAGGGGGCGAGAGACCCAGTACTTC. The encoded protein is CAISDSHPDRGRETQYF. V usage is TRBV10-3 and J usage is TRBJ2-5; 11 bases agree with TRBD1. The CDR3 length is 17 residues. The germline CDR1 and CDR2 sequences are ENHRY and SYGVKD. V gave up 3 bases and J gave up 4 bases; unmatched junction bases: 10.

The J gene is TRBJ2-2, the V gene TRBV19; D gene ambiguous. Trimming took 5 bases from V and 1 from J, leaving 11 bases between them. Germline-derived CDR1 and CDR2 are LNHDA and SQIVND (reference sequence). CDR3 length: 15 amino acids. The CDR3, as DNA: TGTGCCAGTAGTCCTTATATTATGAACACCGGGGAGCTGTTTTTT. It specifies CASSPYIMNTGELFF. The entire variable domain, with the rest obtained from reference TRBV19 and TRBJ2-2, is as follows: DGGITQSPKYLFRKEGQNVTLSCEQNLNHDAMYWYRQDPGQGLRLIYYSQIVNDFQKGDIAEGYSVSREKKESFPLTVTSAQKNPTAFYLCASSPYIMNTGELFFGEGSRLTVL.

V and J are TRBV27 and TRBJ2-1; 8 bases fit TRBD2. In germline, CDR1 is MNHEY, CDR2 SMNVEV (reference sequence). CDR3 length: 14 residues. Trimming cost V 3 bases and J 6 bases; bases outside gene matches: 4. Here the CDR3 DNA reads TGTGCCAGCAGTTTGACTAGCGTTCTCAATGAGCAGTTCTTC. The encoded protein is CASSLTSVLNEQFF.

V and J are TRBV5-1 and TRBJ2-7; perhaps D is TRBD1 or TRBD2 (5 bases each). The CDR3 contains 14 residues. Germline-derived CDR1 and CDR2 are SGHRS and YFSETQ. V was trimmed by 4 bases and J by 3 bases, leaving 14 bases between them. The CDR3 DNA is TGCGCCAGCAGCATTGCCGGGACCATCTACGAGCAGTACTTC. As protein: CASSIAGTIYEQYF.

Ten or more counts support this clonotype. The chain recombines TRBV2 with TRBJ1-1; D call uncertain. The germline V gene has CDR1 SNHLY and CDR2 FYNNEI. This CDR3 has 17 amino acids. Trimming took off 4 bases at V and 3 bases at J, with 21 bases between the two ends. CDR3 sequence: CASSVGPMGPRDTEAFF. The CDR3 DNA sequence: TGTGCCAGCAGTGTCGGGCCCATGGGTCCCCGTGACACTGAAGCTTTCTTT.

This chain connects TRBV7-2 to TRBJ2-1, with a weak D call TRBD1 (5 bases). Germline V CDR1 and CDR2: SGHTA, FQGNSA. V lost 5 bases and J lost 5, with 13 bases in between. CDR3 length equals 14 residues. The CDR3: CASSPLRQNNEQFF. CDR3 nucleotides: TGTGCCAGCAGCCCACTCCGACAGAACAATGAGCAGTTCTTC.

This clonotype was counted a few times. The V call is TRBV11-2, the J call TRBJ2-7, with D perhaps being TRBD1 or TRBD2 (7 bases each). Germline-derived CDR1 and CDR2 are SGHAT and FQNNGV. The V and J ends lost 5 bases and 5 bases respectively, with 22 bases between them. The CDR3 extends over 16 amino acids. The CDR3 protein is CASSPWGGGESHEQYF. The CDR3 coding sequence is TGTGCCAGCAGCCCCTGGGGAGGGGGCGAGTCCCACGAGCAGTACTTC. Looking up the rest from reference TRBV11-2 and TRBJ2-7 gives the full variable domain: EAGVAQSPRYKIIEKRQSVAFWCNPISGHATLYWYQQILGQGPKLLIQFQNNGVVDDSQLPKDRFSAERLKGVDSTLKIQPAKLEDSAVYLCASSPWGGGESHEQYFGPGTRLTVT.

This clonotype was counted between two and nine times. The chain couples TRBV29-1 to TRBJ1-2; TRBD1 aligns across 9 bases. J lost 2 bases, V lost 3 bases, and 1 base had no gene match. Looked up from germline, CDR1 is SQVTM and CDR2 is ANQGSEA. The CDR3 totals 13 residues. CDR3 nucleotides: TGCAGCGTTGATGGACAGGGGAACTATGGCTACACCTTC. It codes for CSVDGQGNYGYTF.

The chain employs TRBV27 and TRBJ2-7; TRBD2 is a possible D gene (5 bases). Per the germline V gene, CDR1 is MNHEY and CDR2 is SMNVEV (reference sequence). Trimming removed 8 bases at V and 3 bases at J, with 17 bases between. The CDR3 covers 14 residues. The CDR3 nucleotides are TGTGCCAGCTCGACTATCCCTTTACGCTACGAGCAGTACTTC. Translation gives CASSTIPLRYEQYF.

The rearrangement links TRBV20-1 to TRBJ2-7; 7 nucleotides match TRBD2. J was trimmed by 4 bases and V by 3 bases; bases with no gene match: 6. Germline-derived CDR1 and CDR2 are DFQATT and SNEGSKA (reference sequence). The CDR3 is made up of 13 amino acids. CDR3 protein: CSARSLAEYEQYF. The CDR3 nucleotides are TGCAGTGCTAGGAGCCTAGCGGAGTACGAGCAGTACTTC.

This clonotype came up many times. This rearrangement joins TRBV20-1 to TRBJ2-5; maybe TRBD2 (6 bases). There are 11 residues in the CDR3. Deletions cut 8 bases from V and 5 bases from J, with 12 bases between. The germline gives CDR1 DFQATT, CDR2 SNEGSKA (reference sequence). This CDR3 is CSLGGRETQYF. DNA for the CDR3: TGCAGTCTCGGGGGTCGGGAGACCCAGTACTTC.